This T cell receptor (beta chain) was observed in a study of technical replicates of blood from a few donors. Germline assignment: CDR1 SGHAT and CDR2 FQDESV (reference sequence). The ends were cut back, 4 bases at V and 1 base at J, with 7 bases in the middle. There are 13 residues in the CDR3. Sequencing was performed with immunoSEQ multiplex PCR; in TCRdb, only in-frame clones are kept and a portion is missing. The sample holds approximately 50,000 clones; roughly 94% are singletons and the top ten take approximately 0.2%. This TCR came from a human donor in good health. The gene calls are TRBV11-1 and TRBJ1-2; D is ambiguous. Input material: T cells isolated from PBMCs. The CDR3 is CASSYSVNYGYTF. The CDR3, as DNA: TGTGCCAGCAGCTACAGTGTTAACTATGGCTACACCTTC. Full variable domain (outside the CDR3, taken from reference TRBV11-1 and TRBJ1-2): EAEVAQSPRYKITEKSQAVAFWCDPISGHATLYWYRQILGQGPELLVQFQDESVVDDSQLPKDRFSAERLKGVDSTLKIQPAELGDSAMYLCASSYSVNYGYTFGSGTRLTVV.